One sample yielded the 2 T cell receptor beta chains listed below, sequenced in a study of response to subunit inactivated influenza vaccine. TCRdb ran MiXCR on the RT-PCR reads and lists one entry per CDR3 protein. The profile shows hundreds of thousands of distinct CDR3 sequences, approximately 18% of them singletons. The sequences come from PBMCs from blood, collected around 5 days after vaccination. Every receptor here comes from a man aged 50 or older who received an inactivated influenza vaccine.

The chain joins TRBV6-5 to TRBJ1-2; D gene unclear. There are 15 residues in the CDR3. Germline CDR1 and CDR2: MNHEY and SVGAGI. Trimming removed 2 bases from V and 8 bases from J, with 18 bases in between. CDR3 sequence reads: CASSYRRRAQEGYTF. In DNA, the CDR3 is TGTGCCAGCAGTTACCGACGCCGGGCCCAGGAGGGCTACACCTTC.

CDR3 protein: CASSLSSGINTGELFF. The CDR3 bases are TGTGCCAGCAGCCTGTCTAGCGGGATTAACACCGGGGAGCTGTTTTTT. V and J are TRBV7-9 and TRBJ2-2, with 9 bases matching TRBD2. Germline V gives CDR1 SEHNR, CDR2 FQNEAQ (reference sequence). The CDR3 runs 16 residues. V trimming: 5 bases; J trimming: 2 bases; junction bases outside the gene matches: 6.